This passage covers 30 T cell receptor beta chains from one sample sequenced in a study of OX40 agonist ivuxolimab in advanced cancers. Generated by immunoSEQ multiplex PCR, the TCRdb table keeps only in-frame clones and is missing some. In the table there are around 62,000 clones, around 84% of which are singletons. The input for sequencing was CD4+ or CD8+ T cells sorted from blood, taken in a trial of the OX40 agonist ivuxolimab. These receptors all come from an adult with an advanced solid tumor such as melanoma, head and neck, liver or kidney cancer.

This sequence joins TRBV19 and TRBJ1-1; weak D call: TRBD1 (5 bases). Trimming pared 4 bases from V and 5 bases from J, leaving 11 bases between. CDR1 is LNHDA and CDR2 is SQIVND in the germline V gene (reference sequence). The CDR3 runs 13 residues. The CDR3 DNA reads as TGTGCCAGTAGTAGCCTACGGGGGACTGAAGCTTTCTTT. Encoded protein: CASSSLRGTEAFF.

The chain couples TRBV2 to TRBJ1-6; no firm D call. The V gene's germline CDR1 is SNHLY and CDR2 FYNNEI. CDR3 size: 13 residues. The ends were cut back, 4 bases at V and 6 bases at J, with 7 bases in the middle. The CDR3 DNA is TGTGCCAGCAGTGTCGGTATTAATTCACCCCTCCACTTT. Translated, it gives CASSVGINSPLHF.

The chain is built from TRBV19 and TRBJ1-5; D remains unclear. V was pared by 7 bases and J by 3 bases, with 10 bases between. The CDR3 consists of 13 residues. The germline CDR1 and CDR2 sequences are LNHDA and SQIVND (reference sequence). CDR3 amino acids: CASTFQYNQPQHF. As DNA, the CDR3 is TGTGCCAGTACTTTCCAGTACAATCAGCCCCAGCATTTT.

This clone was counted a few times. V and J are TRBV6-5 and TRBJ2-3; 9 positions agree with TRBD2. Germline CDR1 and CDR2: MNHEY and SVGAGI. V dropped 0 bases and J dropped 6; count of bases not matched to a gene: 4. This CDR3 has 15 residues. CDR3 DNA: TGTGCCAGCAGTTACTCGGGGACTAGCCACGATACGCAGTATTTT. It specifies CASSYSGTSHDTQYF.

This clone came up once. CDR3 coding DNA: TGTGCCAGCAGGAAGCGGGCGCGGACCGGGGAGCTGTTTTTT. Amino acid sequence: CASRKRARTGELFF. The chain employs TRBV6-5 and TRBJ2-2; D is possibly TRBD2 (6 bases). The CDR3 sequence is 14 residues long. The germline gives CDR1 MNHEY, CDR2 SVGAGI. Trimming left V 6 bases short and J 5 bases short, with 13 bases between.

The chain uses TRBV5-1 and TRBJ2-5; TRBD2 agrees at 14 bases. The CDR3 loop spans 18 amino acids. The germline V gene has CDR1 SGHRS and CDR2 YFSETQ. The V gene end was trimmed by 4 bases and the J gene end by 2 bases; junction bases not matched to a gene: 10. The CDR3 region is CASSRQGLAGDYQETQYF. DNA of the CDR3: TGCGCCAGCAGCCGGCAGGGACTAGCGGGGGACTATCAAGAGACCCAGTACTTC. The full variable domain, completed using reference TRBV5-1 and TRBJ2-5, is KAGVTQTPRYLIKTRGQQVTLSCSPISGHRSVSWYQQTPGQGLQFLFEYFSETQRNKGNFPGRFSGRQFSNSRSEMNVSTLELGDSALYLCASSRQGLAGDYQETQYFGPGTRLLVL.

The rearrangement links TRBV7-2 to TRBJ1-2; TRBD1 might be the D (6 bases). V was clipped by 3 bases and J by 5 bases, with 22 bases between them. The CDR3 sequence is 17 residues long. Germline loops: CDR1 SGHTA, CDR2 FQGNSA. CDR3 loop: CASSLRSSQGQLYGYTF. CDR3 bases: TGTGCCAGCAGCTTGCGGTCCTCACAGGGTCAGCTTTATGGCTACACCTTC. The full variable domain, rest sourced from reference TRBV7-2 and TRBJ1-2, is GAGVSQSPSNKVTEKGKDVELRCDPISGHTALYWYRQSLGQGLEFLIYFQGNSAPDKSGLPSDRFSAERTGGSVSTLTIQRTQQEDSAVYLCASSLRSSQGQLYGYTFGSGTRLTVV.

CDR3 nucleotide sequence: TGCAGCTACACGGAGAACACTGAAGCTTTCTTT. Translating it yields CSYTENTEAFF. V is TRBV29-1 and J is TRBJ1-1, with D unclear. V lost 8 bases and J 1 base, leaving 8 bases between the germline ends. CDR1 is SQVTM, CDR2 ANQGSEA, per germline. The CDR3 totals 11 residues.

This rearrangement joins TRBV5-1 to TRBJ1-2; D might be TRBD1 (6 bases). The CDR3 runs 15 residues. V was pared by 0 bases and J by 4 bases, with 13 bases between. The germline CDR1 and CDR2 sequences are SGHRS and YFSETQ. The CDR3 region has the DNA TGCGCCAGCAGCTTGGGGGCCGGACAGACCTATGGCTACACCTTC. Translated, it gives CASSLGAGQTYGYTF. The entire variable domain, with the rest obtained from reference TRBV5-1 and TRBJ1-2, is as follows: KAGVTQTPRYLIKTRGQQVTLSCSPISGHRSVSWYQQTPGQGLQFLFEYFSETQRNKGNFPGRFSGRQFSNSRSEMNVSTLELGDSALYLCASSLGAGQTYGYTFGSGTRLTVV.

This clone was detected once. This chain uses TRBV7-9 with TRBJ1-2; TRBD1 might be the D (5 bases). This CDR3 is 12 amino acids long. Trimming cost V 1 base and J 8 bases, with 8 bases left between them. Germline CDR1 is SEHNR and CDR2 is FQNEAQ (reference sequence). This CDR3 is CASSLVGVGYTF. DNA of the CDR3: TGTGCCAGCAGCTTAGTAGGGGTCGGCTACACCTTC.

J is TRBJ2-4 and V is TRBV7-6, with TRBD1 matching over 11 bases. Per germline, CDR1 SGHVS and CDR2 FNYEAQ. The V segment lost 5 bases and the J segment 0 bases; nucleotides outside the gene matches: 9. CDR3 size: 18 residues. CDR3 DNA sequence: TGTGCCAGCAGCCCGGGACAGGGGGGGGAACTAGCCAAAAACATTCAGTACTTC. Its translation is CASSPGQGGELAKNIQYF.

V gene TRBV5-4 combines with J gene TRBJ2-2, with TRBD1 matching 8 bases. CDR1 is SGHNT and CDR2 is YYREEE in the germline V gene (reference sequence). V was pared by 2 bases and J by 4 bases, with 4 bases of the junction left unmatched. This CDR3 comprises 15 residues. The CDR3 sequence: CASSFGQGGTGELFF. In DNA form, the CDR3 reads TGTGCCAGCAGCTTCGGACAGGGAGGCACCGGGGAGCTGTTTTTT. Combining the CDR3 with reference TRBV5-4 and TRBJ2-2 gives the whole variable domain ETGVTQSPTHLIKTRGQQVTLRCSSQSGHNTVSWYQQALGQGPQFIFQYYREEENGRGNFPPRFSGLQFPNYSSELNVNALELDDSALYLCASSFGQGGTGELFFGEGSRLTVL.

The chain employs TRBV11-3 and TRBJ1-5; 8 bases are shared with TRBD1. CDR3 size: 19 residues. Germline CDR1 is SGHNT and CDR2 is YENEEA. Trimming removed 5 bases from V and 5 bases from J; junction bases left unmatched: 20. The CDR3 coding sequence is TGTGCCAGCAGCAAGCCCAGGGACAGGTCTTATGCCCCCTATCAGCCCCAGCATTTT. It specifies CASSKPRDRSYAPYQPQHF.

The chain uses TRBV4-3 and TRBJ1-2, with 8 nucleotides matching TRBD1. The CDR3 runs to 17 residues. Germline V gene data show CDR1 as LGHNA and CDR2 as YSLEER. With V trimmed by 3 bases and J by 1 base, 10 bases remained unmatched. The CDR3 nucleotides read TGCGCCAGCAGCCAGACCCTTGGGACAGGTCTTAACTATGGCTACACCTTC. As protein: CASSQTLGTGLNYGYTF.

The V call is TRBV7-2, the J call TRBJ1-5; D is possibly TRBD1 (6 bases). Germline CDR1 reads SGHTA; CDR2 reads FQGNSA. This CDR3 comprises 13 residues. Deletions cut 2 bases from V and 11 bases from J, with 13 bases between. The CDR3 coding sequence is TGTGCCAGCAGCTTAACACAGGGTGAGTCCCAGCATTTT. Translated, it gives CASSLTQGESQHF.

This clone was seen just once. The chain recombines TRBV11-1 with TRBJ2-1, with 8 bases that match TRBD1. Trimming cost V 4 bases and J 4 bases; bases outside gene matches: 12. The germline gives CDR1 SGHAT, CDR2 FQDESV (reference sequence). This CDR3 is 17 amino acids long. The CDR3: CASSYRRDRTLYNEQFF. The CDR3 DNA reads as TGTGCCAGCAGCTACCGCCGGGACAGGACACTGTACAATGAGCAGTTCTTC.

This clone was seen just once. V usage is TRBV27 and J usage is TRBJ2-7; weak D call: TRBD1 (6 bases). Deletions cut 2 bases from V and 7 bases from J, with 15 bases between. Per the germline V gene, CDR1 is MNHEY and CDR2 is SMNVEV (reference sequence). CDR3 length: 14 amino acids. The CDR3 is CASSLGQGINEQYF. DNA for the CDR3: TGTGCCAGCAGTTTAGGTCAGGGGATAAATGAGCAGTACTTC.

The chain links TRBV5-1 to TRBJ2-1, with TRBD1 identical over 8 bases. CDR3 length: 12 amino acids. Germline lookup yields CDR1 SGHRS and CDR2 YFSETQ. With V trimmed by 3 bases and J by 8 bases, 1 base remained unmatched. CDR3 in DNA: TGCGCCAGCAGCTCAGGGGGCGATGAGCAGTTCTTC. Translating it yields CASSSGGDEQFF. Together with reference TRBV5-1 and TRBJ2-1, the CDR3 gives the full variable domain: KAGVTQTPRYLIKTRGQQVTLSCSPISGHRSVSWYQQTPGQGLQFLFEYFSETQRNKGNFPGRFSGRQFSNSRSEMNVSTLELGDSALYLCASSSGGDEQFFGPGTRLTVL.

The V gene is TRBV28, the J gene TRBJ2-7; D gene unclear. The germline V gene has CDR1 MDHEN and CDR2 SYDVKM. Trimming cost V 4 bases and J 8 bases, with 9 bases left between them. This CDR3 is built from 11 residues. CDR3 bases: TGTGCCAGCAGTTCCAACACTCAGCAGTACTTC. Its protein product is CASSSNTQQYF.

This clone was picked up a small number of times. The chain recombines TRBV6-1 with TRBJ2-7, with D hard to call. Trimming left V 1 base short and J 6 bases short, with 7 bases between. The CDR3 sequence is 12 residues long. Germline V gene lookup returns CDR1 MNHNS and CDR2 SASEGT. The CDR3 bases are TGTGCCAGCAGTGAAGAAGGGTTCGAGCAGTACTTC. Its translation is CASSEEGFEQYF.

This clone is a singleton in its sample. This rearrangement joins TRBV7-2 to TRBJ2-5; D is ambiguous. Germline V lookup: CDR1 SGHTA, CDR2 FQGNSA. Trimming cost V 1 base and J 5 bases, with 11 bases left between them. This CDR3 spans 14 amino acids. The CDR3 loop reads CASSLGYPRETQYF. CDR3 bases: TGTGCCAGCAGCTTAGGTTATCCCCGCGAGACCCAGTACTTC.

This chain joins TRBV4-1 and TRBJ2-1; 7 bases line up with TRBD1. V was pared by 3 bases and J by 4 bases, with 18 bases of the junction left unmatched. The CDR3 has 19 amino acids. The V gene's germline CDR1 is MGHRA and CDR2 YSYEKL. CDR3 in amino acids: CASSQVTGTVGSGYNEQFF. The CDR3 coding sequence is TGCGCCAGCAGCCAGGTGACAGGGACAGTGGGTTCGGGATACAATGAGCAGTTCTTC.

This sequence joins TRBV6-1 and TRBJ1-6; D gene unclear. Germline V gene sequence: CDR1 MNHNS, CDR2 SASEGT. V was shortened by 1 base and J by 7 bases, with 17 bases between the two germline ends. This CDR3 is 17 amino acids long. The CDR3 protein is CASSEDWAGLRNSPLHF. The CDR3 DNA reads TGTGCCAGCAGTGAAGATTGGGCAGGCCTTAGGAATTCACCCCTCCACTTT.

By sample share, this clone is medium-sized. The chain uses TRBV6-4 and TRBJ1-6; no definite D call. Per germline, CDR1 MRHNA and CDR2 SNTAGT. The CDR3 covers 11 residues. Trimming removed 3 bases at V and 14 bases at J, with 8 bases between. This CDR3 is CASSEKLSLHF. The CDR3 DNA reads TGTGCCAGCAGTGAGAAGTTGTCCCTCCACTTT.

The V call is TRBV28, the J call TRBJ2-3; 7 bases fit TRBD2. Germline assignment: CDR1 MDHEN and CDR2 SYDVKM. After removal of 5 bases from V and 2 bases from J, the junction contained 7 bases not matched to a gene. The CDR3 covers 15 residues. CDR3 in DNA: TGTGCCAGCAGTAACCCTAGCGGCGACACAGATACGCAGTATTTT. Translating gives CASSNPSGDTDTQYF.

This sequence joins TRBV18 and TRBJ2-5; D perhaps matches TRBD2 (6 bases). CDR1 is KGHSH, CDR2 LQKENI, per germline. Trimming took off 3 bases at V and 5 bases at J, with 19 bases between the two ends. This CDR3 comprises 16 residues. The CDR3: CASSPLGWRDGETQYF. CDR3 bases: TGTGCCAGCTCACCTCTCGGGTGGAGGGACGGGGAGACCCAGTACTTC.

In this sample, this clone turned up a few times. The chain links TRBV14 to TRBJ2-1; D remains unclear. Germline V gene sequence: CDR1 SGHDN, CDR2 FVKESK. The CDR3 is 14 residues long. V was cut by 1 base and J by 10 bases, with 14 bases left in between. The CDR3 bases are TGTGCCAGCAGCCAAGTATTGTCCATAGGGGAGCAGTTCTTC. It codes for CASSQVLSIGEQFF.

The gene calls are TRBV6-1 and TRBJ2-3, with D perhaps TRBD2 (5 bases). Trimming left V 6 bases short and J 6 bases short, with 16 bases between. The germline CDR1 and CDR2 sequences are MNHNS and SASEGT. CDR3 length: 14 amino acids. As DNA, the CDR3 is TGTGCCAGCAGGAGGGTCATTAGGGAGGATACGCAGTATTTT. This encodes CASRRVIREDTQYF.

In the case of this clone: In the same sample, other DNA sequences code for this CDR3. V and J are TRBV6-1 and TRBJ2-5; D may be TRBD1 (6 bases). CDR3 length equals 15 residues. V lost 1 base and J 2 bases, leaving 11 bases between the germline ends. Germline lookup yields CDR1 MNHNS and CDR2 SASEGT. CDR3 sequence (DNA): TGTGCCAGCAGTGAAGACCCACAGGGTCAAGAGACCCAGTACTTC. As protein: CASSEDPQGQETQYF.

In this sample, this clone turned up once. The rearrangement joins TRBV18 to TRBJ1-4; the D is unclear. V lost 4 bases and J lost 14, with 14 bases in between. Germline V lookup: CDR1 KGHSH, CDR2 LQKENI. This CDR3 has 12 amino acids. The CDR3 sequence: CASSQAAQPLFF. In nucleotides, the CDR3 is TGTGCCAGCTCACAAGCCGCACAGCCCCTGTTTTTT.